Each of the 32 T cell receptor beta chains below was sequenced from the same sample in a study of blood T cell repertoires in COVID-19. Libraries were prepared by immunoSEQ multiplex PCR; TCRdb keeps only in-frame clonotypes and omits some of them. Here the sample spans approximately 73,000 clones, approximately 89% being singletons. Specimen: peripheral blood. All receptors derive from a woman aged 55-70 years with acute or convalescent COVID-19.

The rearrangement uses TRBV29-1 and TRBJ2-2, with TRBD1 as a possible D gene (5 bases). The CDR3 is 15 amino acids. V shed 5 bases and J shed 0 bases, with 13 bases lying between them. CDR1 and CDR2 from the germline V gene are SQVTM and ANQGSEA. The CDR3 bases are TGCAGCGTTTCCCCTGGGGCAGCGAACACCGGGGAGCTGTTTTTT. It translates to CSVSPGAANTGELFF.

The chain recombines TRBV11-2 with TRBJ2-3; 9 bases are a match to TRBD2. Germline trimming cut 4 bases from V and 0 bases from J; bases unmatched to any gene: 5. Looked up from germline, CDR1 is SGHAT and CDR2 is FQNNGV. The CDR3 runs to 16 residues. This CDR3 reads CASSSGTSLSTDTQYF. In DNA, the CDR3 is TGTGCCAGCAGCTCCGGGACTAGCCTCAGCACAGATACGCAGTATTTT.

This clone came up once. The chain combines TRBV7-2 with TRBJ2-7, with 14 bases fitting TRBD2. This CDR3 has 16 amino acids. V lost 5 bases to trimming and J lost 4 bases; unmatched junction nucleotides: 7. CDR1 is SGHTA, CDR2 FQGNSA, per germline. Here the CDR3 reads CASSAGLAGGVYEQYF. CDR3 sequence (DNA): TGTGCCAGCAGCGCAGGACTAGCGGGAGGTGTATACGAGCAGTACTTC.

The chain uses TRBV29-1 and TRBJ2-3, with TRBD2 as a possible D gene (6 bases). Trimming removed 6 bases at V and 5 bases at J, with 24 bases between. This CDR3 comprises 16 residues. Germline values: CDR1 SQVTM, CDR2 ANQGSEA. The CDR3 DNA reads as TGCAGCGTCCGGAAGTCCTTTACGGGAGAAGGAGATACGCAGTATTTT. Its translation: CSVRKSFTGEGDTQYF.

The chain has TRBV28 and TRBJ1-1; a weak D match, TRBD1 (6 bases). Germline V gene data show CDR1 as MDHEN and CDR2 as SYDVKM. The CDR3 loop spans 13 amino acids. The V end lost 8 bases, the J end lost 6 bases, and 16 bases lay between the germline ends. CDR3 in DNA: TGTGCCAGCCATAGCAGGGGAGCGTCTGAAGCTTTCTTT. Translation gives CASHSRGASEAFF.

CDR3 DNA: TGTGCCAGCAGTTTCCTCGGGGGACCTGAAGCTTTCTTT. It encodes CASSFLGGPEAFF. This chain links TRBV27 with TRBJ1-1, with a weak D call TRBD1 (5 bases). V shed 3 bases and J shed 6 bases, with 11 bases lying between them. The CDR3 covers 13 residues. CDR1 is MNHEY and CDR2 is SMNVEV in the germline V gene (reference sequence).

The genes are TRBV28 and TRBJ2-7, with D tentatively TRBD1 (6 bases). With 4 bases removed from V and 2 bases from J, the gap between germline ends came to 12 bases. The CDR3 covers 14 residues. Per the germline V gene, CDR1 is MDHEN and CDR2 is SYDVKM. The CDR3 region has the DNA TGTGCCAGCAGTTATCAGGGGTTTCCCTACGAGCAGTACTTC. This encodes CASSYQGFPYEQYF. The whole variable domain, filled in from reference TRBV28 and TRBJ2-7, reads DVKVTQSSRYLVKRTGEKVFLECVQDMDHENMFWYRQDPGLGLRLIYFSYDVKMKEKGDIPEGYSVSREKKERFSLILESASTNQTSMYLCASSYQGFPYEQYFGPGTRLTVT.

This chain links TRBV28 with TRBJ1-3, with 11 bases matching TRBD1. CDR3 length: 13 amino acids. The germline V gene has CDR1 MDHEN and CDR2 SYDVKM. The junction had 1 base not matched to a gene; V was cut back by 6 bases and J by 6 bases. CDR3 DNA sequence: TGTGCCAGCAGGGGACAGGGGGTAAACACCATATATTTT. Translation: CASRGQGVNTIYF.

This chain links TRBV28 with TRBJ2-7; 7 positions match TRBD1. CDR3 length: 16 amino acids. Per the germline V gene, CDR1 is MDHEN and CDR2 is SYDVKM. The junction had 18 bases not matched to a gene; V was cut back by 8 bases and J by 5 bases. In nucleotides, the CDR3 is TGTGCCAGCGCTGGGACAGACAGGGAAGAAAGCGACGAGCAGTACTTC. Translated: CASAGTDREESDEQYF. Using reference TRBV28 and TRBJ2-7 for the parts outside the CDR3, the full variable domain is DVKVTQSSRYLVKRTGEKVFLECVQDMDHENMFWYRQDPGLGLRLIYFSYDVKMKEKGDIPEGYSVSREKKERFSLILESASTNQTSMYLCASAGTDREESDEQYFGPGTRLTVT.

This chain uses TRBV10-3 with TRBJ2-1; 10 positions match TRBD1. After removal of 6 bases from V and 8 bases from J, the junction contained 16 bases not matched to a gene. This CDR3 region has 17 residues. Germline CDR1 reads ENHRY; CDR2 reads SYGVKD. Here the CDR3 reads CAIRQYSGTGVVDEQFF. CDR3 nucleotide sequence: TGTGCCATCAGGCAATATTCCGGGACAGGGGTGGTGGATGAGCAGTTCTTC.

V gene TRBV14 combines with J gene TRBJ2-1; 15 nucleotides agree with TRBD2. Trimming cost V 8 bases and J 9 bases; bases outside gene matches: 2. This CDR3 has 13 residues. The germline V gene has CDR1 SGHDN and CDR2 FVKESK. The CDR3 protein is CASQGLAGGEQFF. The CDR3 nucleotides are TGTGCCAGCCAGGGACTAGCGGGAGGTGAGCAGTTCTTC.

The CDR3 bases are TGTGCCAGCAGCTTAAGTCGGTGGGACAGAGAAGAGACCCAGTACTTC. Translation: CASSLSRWDREETQYF. This rearrangement joins TRBV7-9 to TRBJ2-5; 7 bases fit TRBD1. CDR3 length: 16 residues. Trimming at V came to 2 bases and at J to 3 bases, leaving 9 bases not matched to a gene. Germline V CDR1 and CDR2: SEHNR, FQNEAQ (reference sequence).

This CDR3 is CATQRGNEQFF. The CDR3 DNA follows: TGTGCCACACAGCGAGGGAATGAGCAGTTCTTC. The rearrangement links TRBV6-5 to TRBJ2-7; possible D gene TRBD2, 5 bases. The better agreement between TRBJ2-1 and the DNA end casts doubt on the J call. CDR3 length equals 11 residues. CDR1 and CDR2 (germline): MNHEY, SVGAGI.

This clone was observed a few times. This chain links TRBV4-2 with TRBJ2-2, with 7 bases fitting TRBD1. The germline CDR1 and CDR2 sequences are LGHNA and YNFKEQ. The trim removed 4 bases at V and 5 bases at J, leaving 7 bases unmatched. The CDR3 length is 15 residues. CDR3 loop: CASSPRQGGTGELFF. The CDR3 DNA reads as TGTGCCAGCAGCCCCCGACAGGGCGGAACCGGGGAGCTGTTTTTT.

The chain is built from TRBV7-6 and TRBJ1-1, with TRBD1 identical over 7 bases. The CDR3 runs to 14 residues. Germline V gives CDR1 SGHVS, CDR2 FNYEAQ. Unmatched junction bases numbered 9, after V lost 7 bases and J lost 4 bases. This CDR3 is CASTKSTGVTEAFF. The DNA of the CDR3 is TGTGCCAGCACCAAAAGTACAGGGGTCACTGAAGCTTTCTTT.

In DNA form, the CDR3 reads TGTGCCAGCAGCTTCGTCGCCCGGACAGGTGGCTACACCTTC. It translates to CASSFVARTGGYTF. This chain joins TRBV7-2 and TRBJ1-2, with 7 bases identical to TRBD1. Germline trimming cut 3 bases from V and 7 bases from J; bases unmatched to any gene: 8. This CDR3 is built from 14 residues. Germline loops: CDR1 SGHTA, CDR2 FQGNSA.

V gene TRBV6-2 or TRBV6-3 combines with J gene TRBJ2-6; D is perhaps TRBD1 (6 bases). Germline CDR1 reads MNHEY; CDR2 reads SVGEGT. V shed 4 bases and J shed 2 bases, with 9 bases lying between them. The CDR3 is made up of 15 amino acids. In nucleotides, the CDR3 is TGTGCCAGCAGTTCCCCAGGGGCTGGGGCCAACGTCCTGACTTTC. It codes for CASSSPGAGANVLTF.

The rearrangement joins TRBV7-2 to TRBJ2-5; D call uncertain. This CDR3 spans 14 amino acids. The V gene lost 2 bases and the J gene lost 5 bases, with 12 bases spanning the gap. Germline V gives CDR1 SGHTA, CDR2 FQGNSA. The CDR3 loop reads CASSLNSFRETQYF. As DNA, the CDR3 is TGTGCCAGCAGCTTAAATTCATTTCGGGAGACCCAGTACTTC. Full variable domain (rest looked up from reference TRBV7-2 and TRBJ2-5): GAGVSQSPSNKVTEKGKDVELRCDPISGHTALYWYRQSLGQGLEFLIYFQGNSAPDKSGLPSDRFSAERTGGSVSTLTIQRTQQEDSAVYLCASSLNSFRETQYFGPGTRLLVL.

The chain has TRBV4-2 and TRBJ2-7; D might be TRBD2 (6 bases). The CDR3 extends over 13 amino acids. Trimming shortened V by 0 bases and J by 4 bases, and 7 bases separated the two germline ends. Germline lookup yields CDR1 LGHNA and CDR2 YNFKEQ. CDR3: CASSQDREYEQYF. CDR3 coding DNA: TGTGCCAGCAGCCAAGATCGGGAGTACGAGCAGTACTTC.

The chain couples TRBV7-2 to TRBJ2-3, with D tentatively TRBD1 (6 bases). CDR1 SGHTA and CDR2 FQGNSA come from the germline V gene. V was clipped by 6 bases and J by 2 bases, with 15 bases between them. The CDR3 totals 15 residues. The DNA for the CDR3 is TGTGCCAGCAGGAAAGGACAGACCTCCACAGATACGCAGTATTTT. It translates to CASRKGQTSTDTQYF.

CDR3: CASSRGTGNTEAFF. The DNA for the CDR3 is TGTGCCAGCAGCCGAGGGACAGGGAACACTGAAGCTTTCTTT. The chain links TRBV6-4 to TRBJ1-1; 8 nucleotides agree with TRBD1. Trimming took 6 bases from V and 1 from J; bases not matched to a gene: 4. CDR1 is MRHNA, CDR2 SNTAGT, per germline. The CDR3 is 14 residues long.

The chain carries TRBV29-1 and TRBJ2-5; D gene uncertain. The germline gives CDR1 SQVTM, CDR2 ANQGSEA. The CDR3 consists of 13 residues. V was pared by 5 bases and J by 4 bases, with 14 bases between. The CDR3, as DNA: TGCAGCGTTCAAGGGCCTGGTGGAGAGACCCAGTACTTC. As protein: CSVQGPGGETQYF.

The chain uses TRBV28 and TRBJ2-7; 8 bases match TRBD1. The germline gives CDR1 MDHEN, CDR2 SYDVKM. V lost 1 base, J lost 0 bases, and 2 bases stayed unmatched. This CDR3 is 15 amino acids long. CDR3 nucleotide sequence: TGTGCCAGCAGTTTATCCGGGACAGGCTCCTACGAGCAGTACTTC. Translated, it gives CASSLSGTGSYEQYF.

V gene TRBV28 combines with J gene TRBJ2-2, with TRBD1 matching over 8 bases. This CDR3 spans 14 amino acids. Per germline, CDR1 MDHEN and CDR2 SYDVKM. After removal of 4 bases from V and 4 bases from J, the junction contained 2 bases not matched to a gene. DNA of the CDR3: TGTGCCAGCAGTTGGACAGGGTTCACCGGGGAGCTGTTTTTT. This translates into CASSWTGFTGELFF.

The chain combines TRBV6-6 with TRBJ2-7; a weak D match, TRBD2 (5 bases). This CDR3 is 14 amino acids long. V was cut by 2 bases and J by 8 bases, with 16 bases left in between. Per germline, CDR1 MNHNY and CDR2 SVGAGI (reference sequence). The CDR3 bases are TGTGCCAGCAGTTACATCTTTGGAGGTTGGAAGCAGTACTTC. Its protein is CASSYIFGGWKQYF.

This clone was picked up a small number of times. The chain employs TRBV6-1 and TRBJ1-2; D perhaps matches TRBD1 (5 bases). The CDR3 is 13 amino acids. Trimming removed 3 bases at V and 4 bases at J, with 9 bases between. CDR1 is MNHNS and CDR2 is SASEGT in the germline V gene. CDR3: CASSETDLYGYTF. CDR3 bases: TGTGCCAGCAGTGAGACAGACCTCTATGGCTACACCTTC.

The J gene is TRBJ2-5, the V gene TRBV28, with TRBD2 matching over 9 bases. Germline V gives CDR1 MDHEN, CDR2 SYDVKM. The CDR3 has 17 amino acids. V lost 5 bases to trimming and J lost 1 base; unmatched junction nucleotides: 11. CDR3: CASSPPGLAGRQETQYF. The CDR3 nucleotides are TGTGCCAGCAGTCCCCCGGGGCTAGCGGGACGCCAAGAGACCCAGTACTTC.

In regard to this clone: At the DNA level, this CDR3 is encoded by other sequences in the same sample as well. This chain links TRBV28 with TRBJ2-7; 9 bases align to TRBD1. Germline CDR1 and CDR2: MDHEN and SYDVKM. The CDR3 has 14 residues. V lost 5 bases, J lost 2 bases, and 4 bases stayed unmatched. As DNA, the CDR3 is TGTGCCAGCAGTCCCGGGACAGGGACCTACGAGCAGTACTTC. This encodes CASSPGTGTYEQYF.

V and J are TRBV7-3 and TRBJ2-3, with a tentative D call TRBD2 (5 bases). Germline V CDR1 and CDR2: SGHTA, FQGTGA. The CDR3 extends over 15 amino acids. Trimming removed 6 bases from V and 2 bases from J, with 15 bases in between. The CDR3 bases are TGTGCCAGCAGTCCGACTACCGGGAACACAGATACGCAGTATTTT. It yields the protein CASSPTTGNTDTQYF.

V is TRBV29-1 and J is TRBJ2-1, with D possibly TRBD1 on 7 matching bases. Germline V gene data show CDR1 as SQVTM and CDR2 as ANQGSEA. V lost 2 bases, J lost 3 bases, and 14 bases lay in between. This CDR3 has 15 amino acids. CDR3 bases: TGCAGCGTTGAATACGGCAGGGGGGACTACAATGAGCAGTTCTTC. Encoded protein: CSVEYGRGDYNEQFF.

V and J are TRBV7-2 and TRBJ2-3; possible D gene TRBD2, 6 bases. The CDR3 length is 15 residues. Trimming stripped 2 bases from V and 4 bases from J, with 13 bases between. Germline loops: CDR1 SGHTA, CDR2 FQGNSA. CDR3 in amino acids: CASSLTTGVSDTQYF. CDR3 DNA: TGTGCCAGCAGCTTAACGACGGGAGTCTCAGATACGCAGTATTTT. The full variable domain, completed using reference TRBV7-2 and TRBJ2-3, is GAGVSQSPSNKVTEKGKDVELRCDPISGHTALYWYRQSLGQGLEFLIYFQGNSAPDKSGLPSDRFSAERTGGSVSTLTIQRTQQEDSAVYLCASSLTTGVSDTQYFGPGTRLTVL.

This rearrangement joins TRBV11-3 to TRBJ1-1, with D unclear. Germline CDR1 is SGHNT and CDR2 is YENEEA. Trimming removed 3 bases at V and 1 base at J, with 6 bases between. The CDR3 contains 13 residues. CDR3 amino acids: CASSLTSNTEAFF. The CDR3, as DNA: TGTGCCAGCAGCTTGACATCGAACACTGAAGCTTTCTTT.